These 29 T cell receptor beta chains originate from one sample sequenced in a study of cytomegalovirus exposure and HLA in healthy donors (dated by TCRdb to about 2017). The protocol used for the library was the immunoSEQ multiplex PCR assay. For the multiplex PCR, a mixture combining 60 forward primers for TCR Vbeta segments and 13 reverse primers for TCR Jbeta segments was used. TCRdb took over this immuneACCESS table, retaining in-frame rearrangements with V and J assigned. Such tables are incomplete; in checked studies, under half of the missing clones stem from an unresolved V gene, and the remainder is unexplained. This sample's table has entries for roughly 51,000 clones. Of the sample, about 6.1% is held by the ten largest clones. The sequenced material came from PBMCs. The source is a male donor in good health and CMV-seropositive.

The chain has TRBV6-5 and TRBJ2-7; D remains unclear. V lost 5 bases, J lost 3 bases, and 17 bases lay in between. Germline assignment: CDR1 MNHEY and CDR2 SVGAGI. The CDR3 sequence is 15 residues long. For the CDR3, the DNA is TGTGCCAGCAGTCCTTCGGCAGGCGAAGGCTACGAGCAGTACTTC. Amino acids: CASSPSAGEGYEQYF.

CDR3 in amino acids: CASSLAPGSKTEAFF. The CDR3 DNA sequence: TGCGCCAGCAGCTTGGCTCCGGGGTCTAAGACTGAAGCTTTCTTT. This chain uses TRBV5-1 with TRBJ1-1; no definite D call. The CDR3 extends over 15 amino acids. Germline-derived CDR1 and CDR2 are SGHRS and YFSETQ. Deletions cut 0 bases from V and 5 bases from J, with 14 bases between.

The rearrangement joins TRBV7-3 to TRBJ2-1; 11 nucleotides agree with TRBD2. The J segment lost 6 bases and the V segment lost 8 bases, leaving 9 bases of the junction unmatched. Germline V gene lookup returns CDR1 SGHTA and CDR2 FQGTGA. This CDR3 has 15 amino acids. CDR3 sequence: CASASGLAGGNEQFF. Written as DNA, the CDR3 is TGTGCCAGCGCTTCGGGTCTAGCGGGGGGCAATGAGCAGTTCTTC.

Concerning this clone: At one of its ends the junction is not consistent with the germline gene, which may arise from a read error. The rearrangement joins TRBV27 to TRBJ2-7; D unclear. Germline V lookup: CDR1 MNHEY, CDR2 SMNVEV (reference sequence). This CDR3 spans 13 amino acids. CDR3 bases: TGTGCCAGCAGTTTATCCCCCAGAGGCGAGCGGTACTTC. Translating gives CASSLSPRGERYF.

The rearrangement uses TRBV27 and TRBJ2-7; 10 nucleotides line up with TRBD1. Germline assignment: CDR1 MNHEY and CDR2 SMNVEV (reference sequence). CDR3 length: 14 amino acids. The J segment lost 4 bases and the V segment lost 8 bases, leaving 8 bases of the junction unmatched. This CDR3 is CASPPDRGIYEQYF. The DNA of the CDR3 is TGTGCCAGCCCACCGGACAGGGGGATTTACGAGCAGTACTTC.

The V call is TRBV6-4, the J call TRBJ2-1; 9 nucleotides line up with TRBD2. The CDR3 has 15 residues. Germline V gene lookup returns CDR1 MRHNA and CDR2 SNTAGT. V was pared by 2 bases and J by 6 bases, with 5 bases of the junction left unmatched. This CDR3 is CASSDRAGGGNEQFF. As DNA, the CDR3 is TGTGCCAGCAGTGACCGAGCGGGGGGCGGCAATGAGCAGTTCTTC.

J is TRBJ1-6 and V is TRBV30; no clear D. CDR3 size: 15 residues. Germline V lookup: CDR1 GTSNPN, CDR2 SVGIG (reference sequence). V was pared by 2 bases and J by 0 bases, with 8 bases between. CDR3 coding DNA: TGTGCCTGGAGTTGGAGGGACTCCTATAATTCACCCCTCCACTTT. Translating it yields CAWSWRDSYNSPLHF.

V and J are TRBV11-2 and TRBJ2-7; 8 bases agree with TRBD1. From germline, CDR1 is SGHAT and CDR2 FQNNGV. This CDR3 has 14 residues. V lost 4 bases to trimming and J lost 9 bases; unmatched junction nucleotides: 11. The DNA for the CDR3 is TGTGCCAGCAGCTCCGGGACAGGAGGGTTAGGGCAGTACTTC. Encoded protein: CASSSGTGGLGQYF.

This sequence joins TRBV27 and TRBJ2-3; TRBD2 matches at 7 bases. The junction had 9 bases not matched to a gene; V was cut back by 7 bases and J by 2 bases. The CDR3 runs 15 residues. CDR1 MNHEY and CDR2 SMNVEV come from the germline V gene (reference sequence). The CDR3 DNA reads as TGTGCCAGCATCAAACGGCTAGCGGCCACAGATACGCAGTATTTT. Amino acid sequence: CASIKRLAATDTQYF.

This sequence joins TRBV27 and TRBJ2-7; TRBD2 matches 11 bases. CDR3 length: 14 residues. Germline assignment: CDR1 MNHEY and CDR2 SMNVEV (reference sequence). The ends lost 6 bases at V and 2 bases at J; junction bases unmatched: 3. CDR3 region: CASSYSGGAYEQYF. In nucleotides, the CDR3 is TGTGCCAGCAGCTATAGCGGGGGGGCCTACGAGCAGTACTTC.

The gene calls are TRBV7-9 and TRBJ2-5; D is perhaps TRBD1 (6 bases). With the DNA end fitting TRBJ2-7 better, the J assignment may be wrong. The CDR3 contains 15 residues. Germline V gene data show CDR1 as SEHNR and CDR2 as FQNEAQ (reference sequence). This chain's CDR3 is CASSSWGQGIYEQYF. DNA for the CDR3: TGTGCCAGCAGCTCCTGGGGGCAGGGGATCTACGAGCAGTACTTC.

The gene calls are TRBV7-9 and TRBJ2-7, with TRBD1 matching over 9 bases. The length of the CDR3 is 18 residues. The junction had 15 bases not matched to a gene; V was cut back by 5 bases and J by 1 base. Germline assignment: CDR1 SEHNR and CDR2 FQNEAQ (reference sequence). The CDR3 bases are TGTGCCAGCAGCGCACCTCTCGGGACAGGGAATCGATCCTACGAGCAGTACTTC. This codes for CASSAPLGTGNRSYEQYF.

This chain links TRBV4-3 with TRBJ2-3; D is unclear. Germline V gives CDR1 LGHNA, CDR2 YSLEER. The CDR3 runs 16 residues. Trimming took off 0 bases at V and 1 base at J, with 11 bases between the two ends. Here the CDR3 DNA reads TGCGCCAGCAGCCAAGATAGTGGAGCTCGCACAGATACGCAGTATTTT. Translation gives CASSQDSGARTDTQYF.

This chain links TRBV7-2 with TRBJ2-7; 9 bases match TRBD2. The CDR3 is 15 amino acids. Germline values: CDR1 SGHTA, CDR2 FQGNSA. J gave up 2 bases and V 4 bases, and 6 bases lay outside the gene matches. The DNA of the CDR3 is TGTGCCAGCAGCTACCTAGCGGGGAAAACCTACGAGCAGTACTTC. It translates to CASSYLAGKTYEQYF.

Here the CDR3 reads CAWSLGGARSYNEQFF. CDR3 coding DNA: TGTGCCTGGAGTCTCGGGGGGGCAAGGTCCTACAATGAGCAGTTCTTC. This chain uses TRBV30 with TRBJ2-1; TRBD2 matches 8 bases. Per germline, CDR1 GTSNPN and CDR2 SVGIG (reference sequence). Trimming at V came to 2 bases and at J to 1 base, leaving 7 bases not matched to a gene. This CDR3 comprises 16 residues.

The V and J genes are TRBV5-6 and TRBJ2-5; D is perhaps TRBD1 (5 bases). The DNA end favors TRBJ2-7, so the J call may be wrong. Germline V gives CDR1 SGHDT, CDR2 YYEEEE. The CDR3 has 11 amino acids. CDR3 nucleotide sequence: TGTGCCAGCAGCTTGCAGGGCGAGCAGTACTTC. Its translation is CASSLQGEQYF.

CDR3 loop: CASSQRAGEAFF. The CDR3 DNA follows: TGCGCCAGCAGCCAGCGGGCGGGCGAAGCTTTCTTT. The V and J genes are TRBV4-3 and TRBJ1-1, with unresolved D. Germline CDR1 LGHNA, CDR2 YSLEER. Trimming took off 3 bases at V and 8 bases at J, with 10 bases between the two ends. This CDR3 has 12 residues.

The chain links TRBV7-3 to TRBJ2-1; a weak D match, TRBD2 (6 bases). The germline gives CDR1 SGHTA, CDR2 FQGTGA. Trimming removed 5 bases at V and 12 bases at J, with 20 bases between. The length of the CDR3 is 14 residues. This CDR3 reads CASSPGEAERAQFF. In nucleotides, the CDR3 is TGTGCCAGCAGCCCCGGGGAGGCCGAGCGGGCGCAGTTCTTC.

On this clone: An end of the junction does not agree with germline; a read error may underlie this. This specimen includes other DNA sequences encoding the same CDR3. The chain carries TRBV4-3 and TRBJ1-6, with D unresolved. CDR1 and CDR2 (germline): LGHNA, YSLEER. The CDR3 sequence is 20 residues long. CDR3 DNA sequence: TGCGCCAGCAGCCAGAAGTCCGGACTCGAGGGATGCACCTATAATTCACCTCTCCACTTT. Its protein product is CASSQKSGLEGCTYNSPLHF.

The chain links TRBV5-1 to TRBJ2-7; 7 bases agree with TRBD1. Germline CDR1 SGHRS, CDR2 YFSETQ. The CDR3 totals 16 residues. Trimming took 4 bases from V and 2 from J; bases not matched to a gene: 12. CDR3 coding DNA: TGCGCCAGCAGCCCGGGCTGGGGACAGTTAACCTACGAGCAGTACTTC. Encoded protein: CASSPGWGQLTYEQYF.

The rearrangement links TRBV5-1 to TRBJ2-2, with 7 bases aligning to TRBD2. The germline V gene has CDR1 SGHRS and CDR2 YFSETQ. There are 14 residues in the CDR3. V lost 7 bases to trimming and J lost 0 bases; unmatched junction nucleotides: 3. The CDR3 sequence is CASSGGTNTGELFF. For the CDR3, the DNA is TGCGCCAGCTCCGGGGGGACGAACACCGGGGAGCTGTTTTTT.

The V call is TRBV5-1, the J call TRBJ2-3; TRBD2 matches at 8 bases. Germline lookup yields CDR1 SGHRS and CDR2 YFSETQ. The CDR3 length is 14 residues. With 4 bases clipped from V and 6 bases from J, the junction kept 7 bases outside the gene matches. CDR3 coding DNA: TGCGCCAGCAGCGCCGCTAGCGGGTCCGATACGCAGTATTTT. Amino acid sequence: CASSAASGSDTQYF. Supplemented by reference TRBV5-1 and TRBJ2-3, the full variable domain reads KAGVTQTPRYLIKTRGQQVTLSCSPISGHRSVSWYQQTPGQGLQFLFEYFSETQRNKGNFPGRFSGRQFSNSRSEMNVSTLELGDSALYLCASSAASGSDTQYFGPGTRLTVL.

The CDR3 loop reads CASSLRLAGGTWSYNEQFF. In DNA form, the CDR3 reads TGTGCCAGCAGCTTAAGGCTAGCGGGGGGGACCTGGTCCTACAATGAGCAGTTCTTC. The chain recombines TRBV7-6 with TRBJ2-1, with 12 nucleotides matching TRBD2. Germline trimming cut 2 bases from V and 1 base from J; bases unmatched to any gene: 9. The germline CDR1 and CDR2 sequences are SGHVS and FNYEAQ. The CDR3 is made up of 19 amino acids. The entire variable domain, with the rest obtained from reference TRBV7-6 and TRBJ2-1, is as follows: GAGVSQSPRYKVTKRGQDVALRCDPISGHVSLYWYRQALGQGPEFLTYFNYEAQQDKSGLPNDRFSAERPEGSISTLTIQRTEQRDSAMYRCASSLRLAGGTWSYNEQFFGPGTRLTVL.

The genes are TRBV27 and TRBJ2-7; D might be TRBD1 (6 bases). Per germline, CDR1 MNHEY and CDR2 SMNVEV (reference sequence). The CDR3 totals 14 residues. V shed 5 bases and J shed 3 bases, with 14 bases lying between them. For the CDR3, the DNA is TGTGCCAGCAGTCAACTGACAGGTTACTACGAGCAGTACTTC. Its translation: CASSQLTGYYEQYF.

CDR3 nucleotides: TGTGCCTGGAGTGTAGGGGGCTTCTATGGCTACACCTTC. Amino acids: CAWSVGGFYGYTF. The genes are TRBV30 and TRBJ1-2; 7 bases fit TRBD1. CDR3 length: 13 amino acids. Germline V gene lookup returns CDR1 GTSNPN and CDR2 SVGIG (reference sequence). The V gene end was trimmed by 0 bases and the J gene end by 4 bases; junction bases not matched to a gene: 2. Supplemented by reference TRBV30 and TRBJ1-2, the full variable domain reads SQTIHQWPATLVQPVGSPLSLECTVEGTSNPNLYWYRQAAGRGLQLLFYSVGIGQISSEVPQNLSASRPQDRQFILSSKKLLLSDSGFYLCAWSVGGFYGYTFGSGTRLTVV.

The chain has TRBV4-3 and TRBJ2-1; 10 bases match TRBD2. Germline V lookup: CDR1 LGHNA, CDR2 YSLEER. Trimming at V came to 1 base and at J to 4 bases, leaving 7 bases not matched to a gene. CDR3 size: 17 residues. The DNA for the CDR3 is TGCGCCAGCAGCCAAGGAATACTAGCGGGGTCGTACAATGAGCAGTTCTTC. It encodes CASSQGILAGSYNEQFF.

V usage is TRBV7-2 and J usage is TRBJ2-7; the D gene is possibly TRBD2 (6 bases). CDR1 SGHTA and CDR2 FQGNSA come from the germline V gene. The CDR3 has 14 amino acids. V was pared by 2 bases and J by 8 bases, with 16 bases between. DNA for the CDR3: TGTGCCAGCAGCTTACCGGGGGACTCTGCCAAGCAGTACTTC. Encoded protein: CASSLPGDSAKQYF.

The chain couples TRBV27 to TRBJ2-5, with 10 bases aligning to TRBD2. CDR1 is MNHEY, CDR2 SMNVEV, per germline (reference sequence). The CDR3 extends over 15 amino acids. V lost 10 bases and J lost 2; bases outside the gene matches: 10. Here the CDR3 reads CATGTSGEDQETQYF. The CDR3 DNA reads as TGTGCCACCGGCACTAGCGGGGAGGATCAAGAGACCCAGTACTTC.

This chain links TRBV5-4 with TRBJ1-5; D is perhaps TRBD1 (5 bases). Germline values: CDR1 SGHNT, CDR2 YYREEE (reference sequence). V shed 5 bases and J shed 5 bases, with 14 bases lying between them. The CDR3 totals 14 residues. CDR3 coding DNA: TGTGCCAGCAGTAAAAATGGGGCGGATCAGCCCCAGCATTTT. Amino acids: CASSKNGADQPQHF.